Below, 25 T cell receptor beta chains from the same sample are listed, as sequenced in a study of PD-L1 blockade in urothelial cancer. Repertoires were generated with immunoSEQ multiplex PCR, while TCRdb's copy carries only in-frame clones and drops some. The repertoire holds about 40,000 clones, with about four fifths as singletons. The sample consisted of PBMCs, taken around atezolizumab (anti-PD-L1) treatment. These receptors originate from a man aged 55 to 69 with urothelial cancer.

This chain connects TRBV4-3 to TRBJ2-1; unclear D gene. The CDR3 is 20 residues long. Germline lookup yields CDR1 LGHNA and CDR2 YSLEER. V gave up 1 base and J gave up 0 bases, with 22 bases separating them. The CDR3 region is CASSQGPEFPELLSYNEQFF. The CDR3 nucleotides read TGCGCCAGCAGCCAAGGTCCGGAGTTTCCCGAACTCCTCTCCTACAATGAGCAGTTCTTC.

This chain links TRBV19 with TRBJ1-5; 7 bases map to TRBD1. V dropped 4 bases and J dropped 3; count of bases not matched to a gene: 12. CDR1 is LNHDA and CDR2 is SQIVND in the germline V gene (reference sequence). The CDR3 sequence is 17 residues long. As DNA, the CDR3 is TGTGCCAGTAGTACCCACTGGACAGGTCGGGACAATCAGCCCCAGCATTTT. Translating gives CASSTHWTGRDNQPQHF.

The chain uses TRBV2 and TRBJ1-4; D is ambiguous. V shed 4 bases and J shed 4 bases, with 13 bases lying between them. Per germline, CDR1 SNHLY and CDR2 FYNNEI. This CDR3 spans 15 amino acids. The CDR3, as DNA: TGTGCCAGCAGTGGCCGCGAGGGCCTTAATGAAAAACTGTTTTTT. Amino acid sequence: CASSGREGLNEKLFF.

V usage is TRBV7-2 and J usage is TRBJ1-4, with no clear D. Trimming left V 6 bases short and J 7 bases short, with 18 bases between. The germline V gene encodes CDR1 SGHTA and CDR2 FQGNSA. This CDR3 is built from 15 residues. The CDR3 DNA follows: TGTGCCAGCAGACAAACTTCAGCGGGTTTTGAAAAACTGTTTTTT. The encoded protein is CASRQTSAGFEKLFF.

The chain carries TRBV19 and TRBJ2-7; 10 positions agree with TRBD2. J lost 0 bases, V lost 5 bases, and 13 bases had no gene match. The CDR3 is made up of 18 amino acids. Germline V gene lookup returns CDR1 LNHDA and CDR2 SQIVND (reference sequence). CDR3 region: CASSSTSGPRGVSYEQYF. CDR3 nucleotide sequence: TGTGCCAGTAGTTCGACTAGCGGGCCCCGGGGGGTCTCCTACGAGCAGTACTTC.

Only one count was recorded for this clone. The rearrangement uses TRBV7-2 and TRBJ2-7, with D possibly matching TRBD1 (5 bases). The CDR3 extends over 14 amino acids. Trimming removed 0 bases from V and 3 bases from J, with 9 bases in between. The germline gives CDR1 SGHTA, CDR2 FQGNSA. CDR3 loop: CASSLADKRYEQYF. CDR3 DNA: TGTGCCAGCAGCTTAGCGGACAAGCGCTACGAGCAGTACTTC.

The chain is built from TRBV7-2 and TRBJ1-2, with 7 bases aligning to TRBD1. CDR1 is SGHTA and CDR2 is FQGNSA in the germline V gene. V trimming: 6 bases; J trimming: 4 bases; junction bases outside the gene matches: 5. The CDR3 covers 13 residues. CDR3 sequence reads: CASSRDSPYGYTF. The CDR3, as DNA: TGTGCCAGCAGTAGGGACAGTCCCTATGGCTACACCTTC.

J is TRBJ2-7 and V is TRBV4-3; 7 bases line up with TRBD1. The CDR3 extends over 15 amino acids. The germline V gene encodes CDR1 LGHNA and CDR2 YSLEER. J gave up 0 bases and V 0 bases, and 2 bases lay outside the gene matches. CDR3: CASSQEAGGSYEQYF. The CDR3 nucleotides are TGCGCCAGCAGCCAAGAGGCAGGGGGCTCCTACGAGCAGTACTTC.

The rearrangement joins TRBV18 to TRBJ2-7; the D is unclear. CDR3 length: 13 residues. Trimming stripped 3 bases from V and 6 bases from J, with 12 bases between. Germline V lookup: CDR1 KGHSH, CDR2 LQKENI. The CDR3 DNA follows: TGTGCCAGCTCACCCACCGGTGATCGCGAGCAGTACTTC. Translation gives CASSPTGDREQYF.

The chain combines TRBV6-5 with TRBJ1-2; D possibly corresponds to TRBD1 (6 bases). The CDR3 runs 15 residues. Trimming took off 5 bases at V and 4 bases at J, with 17 bases between the two ends. Germline-derived CDR1 and CDR2 are MNHEY and SVGAGI. In nucleotides, the CDR3 is TGTGCCAGCAGTCCTACAGGGCTAGGATTCTATGGCTACACCTTC. This codes for CASSPTGLGFYGYTF.

The chain is built from TRBV5-5 and TRBJ1-1; a weak D match, TRBD1 (5 bases). Per germline, CDR1 SGHKS and CDR2 YYEKEE (reference sequence). This CDR3 is built from 12 residues. V was clipped by 4 bases and J by 2 bases, with 6 bases between them. The CDR3 bases are TGTGCCAGCAGCACAGGTAACACTGAAGCTTTCTTT. Protein: CASSTGNTEAFF.

This chain connects TRBV27 to TRBJ2-2, with D tentatively TRBD1 (6 bases). Germline lookup yields CDR1 MNHEY and CDR2 SMNVEV (reference sequence). The CDR3 runs 13 residues. Trimming stripped 6 bases from V and 4 bases from J, with 9 bases between. For the CDR3, the DNA is TGTGCCAGCAGGTGGGGGCCCACCGGGGAGCTGTTTTTT. Its translation is CASRWGPTGELFF.

This sequence joins TRBV4-3 and TRBJ2-2; D is unresolved. Germline values: CDR1 LGHNA, CDR2 YSLEER. Between the trimmed V and J ends, which lost 1 base and 3 bases, there was a span of 6 bases. The CDR3 runs to 14 residues. The CDR3 region is CASSQVSDTGELFF. The CDR3 DNA is TGCGCCAGCAGCCAAGTAAGCGACACCGGGGAGCTGTTTTTT.

V usage is TRBV28 and J usage is TRBJ2-7; 7 bases agree with TRBD1. The CDR3 length is 15 residues. Germline assignment: CDR1 MDHEN and CDR2 SYDVKM. Trimming at V came to 2 bases and at J to 7 bases, leaving 11 bases not matched to a gene. CDR3 in DNA: TGTGCCAGCAGTTTACGCCTTCCCTCCAGGGGGGAGCAGTACTTC. Protein: CASSLRLPSRGEQYF.

This sequence joins TRBV4-1 and TRBJ2-5; D is perhaps TRBD2 (6 bases). With 0 bases removed from V and 4 bases from J, the gap between germline ends came to 12 bases. Germline assignment: CDR1 MGHRA and CDR2 YSYEKL. The CDR3 runs to 15 residues. The CDR3 sequence is CASSQEEDYGETQYF. In nucleotides, the CDR3 is TGCGCCAGCAGCCAAGAGGAGGACTACGGAGAGACCCAGTACTTC.

The gene calls are TRBV11-2 and TRBJ2-1; 8 nucleotides agree with TRBD2. The CDR3 has 17 residues. CDR1 is SGHAT and CDR2 is FQNNGV in the germline V gene. V shed 6 bases, J shed 3 bases, and the junction held 13 bases outside the gene matches. CDR3 region: CASSLRSTGGRYNEQFF. Here the CDR3 DNA reads TGTGCCAGCAGTCTTAGGTCCACGGGAGGGCGCTACAATGAGCAGTTCTTC.

This clone was picked up a small number of times. The sample carries other DNA sequences with the same CDR3. This chain links TRBV28 with TRBJ1-5; maybe TRBD1 (5 bases). V shed 5 bases and J shed 2 bases, with 7 bases lying between them. Germline V gene lookup returns CDR1 MDHEN and CDR2 SYDVKM. This CDR3 spans 13 amino acids. Here the CDR3 reads CASSDRGNQPQHF. CDR3 coding DNA: TGTGCCAGCAGTGACAGAGGCAATCAGCCCCAGCATTTT.

V and J are TRBV19 and TRBJ2-7; TRBD1 might be the D (7 bases). This CDR3 comprises 15 residues. V lost 3 bases and J 4 bases, leaving 16 bases between the germline ends. Per germline, CDR1 LNHDA and CDR2 SQIVND (reference sequence). CDR3 sequence: CASSMRPGGGYEQYF. The CDR3 DNA is TGTGCCAGTAGTATGAGGCCAGGGGGAGGATACGAGCAGTACTTC.

The V gene is TRBV7-8, the J gene TRBJ2-1, with 14 bases that match TRBD2. Per germline, CDR1 SGHVS and CDR2 FQNEAQ. The CDR3 consists of 16 residues. Trimming took 5 bases from V and 8 from J; bases not matched to a gene: 8. CDR3 loop: CASSLTTSGRADEQFF. The CDR3 DNA follows: TGTGCCAGCAGCCTAACGACTAGCGGGAGGGCCGATGAGCAGTTCTTC.

The J gene is TRBJ2-1, the V gene TRBV30, with 14 nucleotides matching TRBD2. CDR1 GTSNPN and CDR2 SVGIG come from the germline V gene (reference sequence). V trimming: 0 bases; J trimming: 10 bases; junction bases outside the gene matches: 8. CDR3 size: 16 residues. CDR3 in amino acids: CAWSVSGLAGGGEQFF. CDR3 nucleotides: TGTGCCTGGAGTGTATCTGGACTAGCGGGAGGCGGAGAGCAGTTCTTC.

V and J are TRBV6-5 and TRBJ2-1; TRBD1 might be the D (6 bases). Looked up from germline, CDR1 is MNHEY and CDR2 is SVGAGI. Trimming removed 0 bases from V and 7 bases from J, with 10 bases in between. This CDR3 has 14 amino acids. CDR3 coding DNA: TGTGCCAGCAGTTACTCTAGGGGGATGAATGAGCAGTTCTTC. It yields the protein CASSYSRGMNEQFF.

The V and J genes are TRBV7-9 and TRBJ1-5; tentative D call: TRBD1 (6 bases). CDR3 length: 15 amino acids. The germline V gene has CDR1 SEHNR and CDR2 FQNEAQ (reference sequence). V shed 0 bases and J shed 6 bases, with 12 bases lying between them. Written as DNA, the CDR3 is TGTGCCAGCAGCTTAGCGCCGGGGGGCTTTCAGCCCCAGCATTTT. It specifies CASSLAPGGFQPQHF.

The CDR3 protein is CASSPPGRGPPYEQYF. The DNA for the CDR3 is TGTGCCAGCAGTCCCCCTGGGCGGGGACCTCCCTACGAGCAGTACTTC. This chain joins TRBV28 and TRBJ2-7, with a possible D match to TRBD2 (6 bases). CDR1 is MDHEN, CDR2 SYDVKM, per germline. The CDR3 runs 16 residues. With 5 bases removed from V and 2 bases from J, the gap between germline ends came to 19 bases. The full variable domain, in which reference TRBV28 and TRBJ2-7 provide the parts outside the CDR3, is DVKVTQSSRYLVKRTGEKVFLECVQDMDHENMFWYRQDPGLGLRLIYFSYDVKMKEKGDIPEGYSVSREKKERFSLILESASTNQTSMYLCASSPPGRGPPYEQYFGPGTRLTVT.

V gene TRBV19 combines with J gene TRBJ1-5, with TRBD1 as a possible D gene (6 bases). Trimming cost V 1 base and J 6 bases, with 16 bases left between them. Looked up from germline, CDR1 is LNHDA and CDR2 is SQIVND (reference sequence). CDR3 length equals 16 residues. In DNA, the CDR3 is TGTGCCAGTAGTATAGGGGCGGGGGCGAATCGTCAGCCCCAGCATTTT. Residues: CASSIGAGANRQPQHF.

In DNA form, the CDR3 reads TGTGCCACCGGTACGGGGGTCTACGAGCAGTACTTC. Its translation is CATGTGVYEQYF. V usage is TRBV6-1 and J usage is TRBJ2-7, with D possibly TRBD2 on 6 matching bases. The CDR3 sequence is 12 residues long. Germline CDR1 and CDR2: MNHNS and SASEGT. V dropped 10 bases and J dropped 3 bases, with 13 bases sitting between them.